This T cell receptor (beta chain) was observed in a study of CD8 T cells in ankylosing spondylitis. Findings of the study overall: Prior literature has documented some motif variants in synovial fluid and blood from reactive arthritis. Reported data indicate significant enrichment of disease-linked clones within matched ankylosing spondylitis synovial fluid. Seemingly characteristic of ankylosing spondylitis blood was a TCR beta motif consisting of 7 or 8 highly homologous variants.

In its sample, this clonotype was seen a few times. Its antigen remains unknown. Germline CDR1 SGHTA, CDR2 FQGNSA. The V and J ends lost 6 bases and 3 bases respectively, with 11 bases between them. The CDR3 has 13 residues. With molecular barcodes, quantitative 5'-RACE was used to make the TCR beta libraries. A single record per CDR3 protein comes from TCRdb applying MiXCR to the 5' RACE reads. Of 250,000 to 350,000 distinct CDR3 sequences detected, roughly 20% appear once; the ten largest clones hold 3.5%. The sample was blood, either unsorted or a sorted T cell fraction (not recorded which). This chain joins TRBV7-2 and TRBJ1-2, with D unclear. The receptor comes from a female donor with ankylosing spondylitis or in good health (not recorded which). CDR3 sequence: CASSPGPDYGYTF. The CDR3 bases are TGTGCCAGCAGTCCTGGGCCCGACTATGGCTACACCTTC.